What follows describes a single T cell receptor (beta chain). These data originate in a study of blood T cell repertoires in COVID-19. The table came from immunoSEQ multiplex PCR; TCRdb's copy has only in-frame clones and leaves some out. The repertoire holds around 100,000 clones, about 89% seen once, with 17% in the top ten. Sequenced material: peripheral blood. The receptor comes from a man aged 45-65 years with acute or convalescent COVID-19.

The CDR3 nucleotides read TGTGCCAGCAGCTCCGACAGGGAGACTGAAGCTTTCTTT. This codes for CASSSDRETEAFF. This rearrangement joins TRBV7-3 to TRBJ1-1, with 7 bases fitting TRBD1. There are 13 residues in the CDR3. The germline CDR1 and CDR2 sequences are SGHTA and FQGTGA. Trimming cost V 4 bases and J 5 bases; bases outside gene matches: 4. The whole variable domain, remainder taken from reference TRBV7-3 and TRBJ1-1, is GAGVSQTPSNKVTEKGKYVELRCDPISGHTALYWYRQSLGQGPEFLIYFQGTGAADDSGLPNDRFFAVRPEGSVSTLKIQRTERGDSAVYLCASSSDRETEAFFGQGTRLTVV.